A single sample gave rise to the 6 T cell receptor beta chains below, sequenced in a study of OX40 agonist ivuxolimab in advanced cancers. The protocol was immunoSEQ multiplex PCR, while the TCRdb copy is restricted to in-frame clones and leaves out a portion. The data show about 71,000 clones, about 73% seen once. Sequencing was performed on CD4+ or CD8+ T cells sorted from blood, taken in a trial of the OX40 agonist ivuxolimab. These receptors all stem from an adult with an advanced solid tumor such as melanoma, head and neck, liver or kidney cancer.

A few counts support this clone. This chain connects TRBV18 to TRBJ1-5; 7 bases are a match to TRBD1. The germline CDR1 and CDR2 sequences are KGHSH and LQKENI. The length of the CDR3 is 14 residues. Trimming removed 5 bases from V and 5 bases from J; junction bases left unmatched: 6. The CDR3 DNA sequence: TGTGCCAGCTCAGCGGACAGGCCCTATCAGCCCCAGCATTTT. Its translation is CASSADRPYQPQHF.

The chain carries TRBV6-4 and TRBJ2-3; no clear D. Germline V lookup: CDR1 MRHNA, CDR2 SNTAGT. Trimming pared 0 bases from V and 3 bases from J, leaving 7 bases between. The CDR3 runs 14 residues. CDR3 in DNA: TGTGCCAGCAGTGACTCCCAGGCTACAGATACGCAGTATTTT. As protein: CASSDSQATDTQYF.

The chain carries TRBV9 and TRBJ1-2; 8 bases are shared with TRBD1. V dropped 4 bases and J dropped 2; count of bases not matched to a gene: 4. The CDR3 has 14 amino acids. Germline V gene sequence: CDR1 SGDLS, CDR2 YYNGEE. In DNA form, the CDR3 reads TGTGCCAGCAGCCGAGGGACAGGCAACTATGGCTACACCTTC. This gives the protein CASSRGTGNYGYTF.

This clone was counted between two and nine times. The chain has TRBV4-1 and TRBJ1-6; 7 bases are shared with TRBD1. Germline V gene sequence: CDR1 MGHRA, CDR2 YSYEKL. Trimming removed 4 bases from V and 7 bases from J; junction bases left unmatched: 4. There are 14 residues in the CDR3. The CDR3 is CASSPGTVNSPLHF. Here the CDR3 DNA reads TGCGCCAGCAGCCCCGGGACAGTCAATTCACCCCTCCACTTT.

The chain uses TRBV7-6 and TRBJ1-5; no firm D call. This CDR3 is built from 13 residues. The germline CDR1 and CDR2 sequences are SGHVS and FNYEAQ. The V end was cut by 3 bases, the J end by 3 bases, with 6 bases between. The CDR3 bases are TGTGCCAGCAGCTTTTCGGACAATCAGCCCCAGCATTTT. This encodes CASSFSDNQPQHF. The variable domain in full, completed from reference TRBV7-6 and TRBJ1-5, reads GAGVSQSPRYKVTKRGQDVALRCDPISGHVSLYWYRQALGQGPEFLTYFNYEAQQDKSGLPNDRFSAERPEGSISTLTIQRTEQRDSAMYRCASSFSDNQPQHFGDGTRLSIL.

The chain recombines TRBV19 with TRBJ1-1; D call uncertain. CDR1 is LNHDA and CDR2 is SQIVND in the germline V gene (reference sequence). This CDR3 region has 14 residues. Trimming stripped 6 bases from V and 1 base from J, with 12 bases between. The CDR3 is CASRATWENTEAFF. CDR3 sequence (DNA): TGTGCCAGTAGGGCCACCTGGGAGAACACTGAAGCTTTCTTT.